The clone carrying this T cell receptor (beta chain) was counted only a few times. Its antigen is currently unknown. V shed 3 bases and J 4 bases; nucleotides not matched to a gene: 10. This CDR3 is 16 amino acids long. Germline CDR1 is GTSNPN and CDR2 is SVGIG (reference sequence). Researchers reported that TCR beta cDNA libraries carried unique molecular identifiers. Once roughly 1 to 10 million T cells were used, about 490,000 cDNA molecules resulted. TCRdb independently ran MiXCR on the PCR reads; one entry per CDR3 protein. Among under 200,000 distinct CDR3 sequences listed, about 36% were seen once. These data come from a study of post-analysis software for immune sequencing data. Study details: The study covered relapsing-remitting, secondary progressive and progressive-relapsing courses of multiple sclerosis. Study-wide results and caveats: The study found TRBV5-6, TRBV5-1 and TRBV20-1 among five TRBV segments more frequent in patients than controls.

The rearrangement links TRBV30 to TRBJ2-2, with TRBD2 matching 8 bases. The material sequenced was blood, taken after autologous hematopoietic stem cell transplantation. The clonotype comes from a girl aged 10 to 17 with multiple sclerosis. The CDR3 sequence is CAWSTLWREVTGELFF. The CDR3 coding sequence is TGTGCCTGGAGCACTCTATGGCGGGAGGTCACCGGGGAGCTGTTTTTT. Combining the CDR3 with reference TRBV30 and TRBJ2-2 gives the whole variable domain SQTIHQWPATLVQPVGSPLSLECTVEGTSNPNLYWYRQAAGRGLQLLFYSVGIGQISSEVPQNLSASRPQDRQFILSSKKLLLSDSGFYLCAWSTLWREVTGELFFGEGSRLTVL.